This is a list of T cell receptor beta chains from one sample in a study of blood T cell repertoires in COVID-19. Sequencing was performed with immunoSEQ multiplex PCR; in TCRdb, only in-frame clones are kept and a portion is missing. The data show about 69,000 clones, 79% seen once. The source material was peripheral blood. All receptors derive from a man aged 55 to 70 with acute or convalescent COVID-19. Both conserved end residues are part of each CDR3. D genes are given only for firm matches. Not every row has a clone size; where given, it reads once, few, many or a size class.

j_call	v_call	d_call	clone_size	cdr3_nt	cdr3_aa
TRBJ1-2	TRBV18	-	-	TGTGCCAGCTCACCAGGGGAGGAAGGCTACACCTTC	CASSPGEEGYTF
TRBJ2-6	TRBV7-6	-	-	TGTGCCAGCAGCATTTCCAGGGGCTCTGGGGCCAACGTCCTGACTTTC	CASSISRGSGANVLTF
TRBJ2-7	TRBV12-5	TRBD1	-	TGTGCTAGTGGTCCACACCCCGGGACAGGGGAATACGAGCAGTACTTC	CASGPHPGTGEYEQYF
TRBJ1-1	TRBV3-1/TRBV3-2	-	once	TGTGCCAGCAGCGAACGGGACTTAACTGAAGCTTTCTTT	CASSERDLTEAFF
TRBJ1-1	TRBV30	-	-	TGTGCCTGGCAAAGGACACCATACACTGAAGCTTTCTTT	CAWQRTPYTEAFF
TRBJ1-5	TRBV19	TRBD1	-	TGTGCCAGTAGTATAACCAGGGGGGCGTATAGCAATCAGCCCCAGCATTTT	CASSITRGAYSNQPQHF
TRBJ2-1	TRBV29-1	-	-	TGCAGCGTTGATGTTCAGTACAATGAGCAGTTCTTC	CSVDVQYNEQFF
TRBJ1-5	TRBV4-1	TRBD1	-	TGCGCCAGCAGCCAGGGGGACAGAAATCAGCCCCAGCATTTT	CASSQGDRNQPQHF
TRBJ2-1	TRBV4-2	TRBD1	-	TGTGCCAGCAGTCTTACGGCAGGGGGCTCCTACAATGAGCAGTTCTTC	CASSLTAGGSYNEQFF
TRBJ1-1	TRBV2	-	-	TGTGCCAGCAGTGTCTATCTCGAAGCTTTCTTT	CASSVYLEAFF
TRBJ2-1	TRBV2	-	once	TGTGCCAGCAGTTTCCAGGGGACGTACAATGAGCAGTTCTTC	CASSFQGTYNEQFF
TRBJ2-2	TRBV2	TRBD1	-	TGTGCCAGCAGTCAAGGACAGGGGAACACCGGGGAGCTGTTTTTT	CASSQGQGNTGELFF
TRBJ2-7	TRBV5-5	TRBD1	-	TGTGCCAGCAGCTTGGGAGGGACAGGAGCCTACGAGCAGTACTTC	CASSLGGTGAYEQYF
TRBJ1-4	TRBV7-9	-	-	TGTGCCAGCAGCTTAGTGTCAGGCGCCCAGGGAAGGGTGTTTTTT	CASSLVSGAQGRVFF
TRBJ1-4	TRBV5-6	TRBD1	-	TGTGCCAGCAGCTCCGCGGACAGGGGGCGAGAAAAACTGTTTTTT	CASSSADRGREKLFF
TRBJ2-5	TRBV2	-	-	TGTGCCAGCAGTGCGCAAGCAGAGACCCAGTACTTC	CASSAQAETQYF
TRBJ2-3	TRBV6-5	-	-	TGTGCCAGCAGTAAGAGGACGGGGGCAGATACGCAGTATTTT	CASSKRTGADTQYF
TRBJ1-2	TRBV6-5	-	-	TGTGCCAGCAGGGCGGCAGGGGCAGGCGACTATGGCTACACCTTC	CASRAAGAGDYGYTF
TRBJ1-5	TRBV6-2/TRBV6-3	-	-	TGTGCCAGCAGTTACCTAGGGACTCCCAATCAGCCCCAGCATTTT	CASSYLGTPNQPQHF
TRBJ2-3	TRBV7-3	-	-	TGTGCCAGCAGCCCCGGCGGAGCTACGCAGTATTTT	CASSPGGATQYF
TRBJ2-5	TRBV5-1	-	-	TGCGCCAGCAGCCTAAGGGGGGGTTCGGAAGAGACCCAGTACTTC	CASSLRGGSEETQYF
TRBJ2-7	TRBV20-1	TRBD1	-	TGCAGTGCTAGTTTCGGCAGGGGGCTTTACGAGCAGTACTTC	CSASFGRGLYEQYF
TRBJ2-1	TRBV4-1	TRBD1	once	TGCGCCAGCAGCCAAGATAAGAGACAGGGGGTTGAGCAGTTCTTC	CASSQDKRQGVEQFF
TRBJ2-1	TRBV9	TRBD1	-	TGTGCCAGCAGCGTAGGGGGACAGGGCTGGGAGGCCTACAATGAGCAGTTCTTC	CASSVGGQGWEAYNEQFF
TRBJ1-5	TRBV13	TRBD1	-	TGTGCCAGCAGCGTCGGGACAGGGAATCAGCCCCAGCATTTT	CASSVGTGNQPQHF
TRBJ1-2	TRBV6-2/TRBV6-3	TRBD1	-	TGTGCCAGCAGTGCCGATTCAGGGGGCGGCTACACCTTC	CASSADSGGGYTF
TRBJ2-5	TRBV5-1	-	-	TGCGCCAGCAGCACAATTACCGGGACTGATGGGGAGACCCAGTACTTC	CASSTITGTDGETQYF
TRBJ1-3	TRBV5-1	-	-	TGCGCCAGCAGCGAAATCGTATTTCTCGGCGGATCATCTGGAAACACCATATATTTT	CASSEIVFLGGSSGNTIYF
TRBJ2-2	TRBV3-1/TRBV3-2	-	few	TGTGCCAGCAGTCCCCGGCGGGAAACGAACACCGGGGAGCTGTTTTTT	CASSPRRETNTGELFF
TRBJ1-6	TRBV7-9	TRBD1	once	TGTGCCAGCAGTCAACAGACAGGGGGCAATTCACCCCTCCACTTT	CASSQQTGGNSPLHF
TRBJ2-5	TRBV18	-	-	TGTGCCAGCTCCCGGCGGGTTGAAGAGACCCAGTACTTC	CASSRRVEETQYF
TRBJ2-1	TRBV15	TRBD1	-	TGTGCCACCAGCATTGACAGGGTCGAAACCAATGAGCAGTTCTTC	CATSIDRVETNEQFF
TRBJ2-6	TRBV15	-	-	TGTGCCACCAGCAGAGGGGGTATATCTGGGGCCAACGTCCTAACTTTC	CATSRGGISGANVLTF
TRBJ2-1	TRBV6-2/TRBV6-3	-	-	TGTGCCAGCAGCGACCAAACAGGGAACCCCCAGTTCTTC	CASSDQTGNPQFF